This T cell receptor (beta chain) was sequenced in a study of blood T cell repertoires in COVID-19. Those enrolled in Seattle joined during active infection and were followed longitudinally afterward. Original data processing: Amplification from reference gene primers served as the basis for estimated nucleated cell counts. The protocol was immunoSEQ multiplex PCR, while the TCRdb copy is restricted to in-frame clones and leaves out a portion. From that table come the V and J calls and clone size; the DNA was used to work out D and trimming. This table holds approximately 97,000 clones, more than 90% found once. The V gene's germline CDR1 is GTSNPN and CDR2 SVGIG (reference sequence). Germline trimming cut 6 bases from V and 2 bases from J; bases unmatched to any gene: 7. The CDR3 covers 15 residues.

The clonotype was recovered from a woman aged 50 to 65 with COVID-19, enrolled during active disease. The sequencing input was peripheral blood. This chain uses TRBV30 with TRBJ2-3; 11 bases agree with TRBD2. The CDR3 nucleotides are TGTGCCTGCACAACTAGCGGGGGTCCCACAGATACGCAGTATTTT. As protein: CACTTSGGPTDTQYF.